This T cell receptor beta chain is drawn from a study of identical twins (dated by TCRdb to 2016 to 2018). About the full investigation: To test whether fetal clonotypes persist, this study deep-sequenced TCR alpha and beta repertoires from monozygotic twins, from unrelated adults of various ages, and from cord blood. To rule out contamination, the twin experiments were replicated at different times with different library preparation protocols.

As regards this clonotype: Its antigen is currently not known. One end of the junction is discordant with germline, which a read error may explain.

On the study overall, not on this receptor specifically: Abundant cord blood beta clonotypes carried fewer insertions; young adult naive repertoires showed a weaker similar trend, while memory repertoires showed none. Out-of-frame TCR alpha sequences shared between twins showed an excess of low generation-probability sequences compared with coincidental sharing between unrelated individuals. Zero-insertion analyses could be partly confounded by invariant T cells such as MAIT and iNKT, though diverse VJ usage argued against such confounding for most clonotypes. Because the same donors could not be followed over many years, conclusions were based on cross-sectional statistical analysis. Excess twin sharing in beta out-of-frame sequences was weaker because fewer shared sequences lowered the signal-to-noise ratio. In monozygotic twins, out-of-frame TCR alpha sharing was systematically underestimated by recombination models, although the models agreed with sharing between unrelated individuals.

The library was obtained by 5' RACE. Sequencing instrument: Illumina HiSeq 2000. Template switching added a universal primer binding site, and the final cDNA carried a unique molecular identifier that allowed TCR cDNA molecules to be counted accurately. Specific primers in the conserved constant-segment region were used to synthesize first-strand cDNA for the TCR alpha and beta chains. To control for contamination, every cDNA library was double barcoded, receiving both a SMART-Mk sample barcode and Illumina barcodes. Two successive PCR steps introduced TruSeq adapter sequences along with Illumina sample barcodes. The TCR alpha and beta cDNA libraries were sequenced on the Illumina HiSeq platform using custom primers. As for how the authors treated the data: Unique molecular identifiers were extracted from raw reads with MiGEC, and CDR3 positions were determined with MiXCR. For each individual, recombination models were inferred using an EM algorithm with the repgenHMM and IGoR tools. Shared clonotypes were analyzed with the tcR package in R, and sharing was normalized by the product of cloneset sizes. Out-of-frame nonproductive sequences were analyzed to study raw recombination free of thymic and clonal selection effects. Through fastp at Q25 and MiXCR, TCRdb rebuilt clones from the public reads, retaining in-frame beta chains. CDR3 protein sequences are deduplicated, and each keeps its most common genes and DNA. None of the V and J calls come from the authors' own analysis; TCRdb made them. The sample has 1.5 million to 2 million distinct CDR3 sequences on record, about 32% of them singletons. The leading ten clones occupy around 0.3% of the sample.

All donors were healthy Caucasians. The CDR3, cysteine through phenylalanine, is 14 amino acids long. Left in the record is the CDR3 DNA by itself, 42 bases read in frame from the first base. CDR1 and CDR2 are read off the germline V gene as SGHVS and FNYEAQ. The chain is assembled from TRBV7-6 and TRBJ1-1, and TRBD1 aligns with 9 junction nucleotides. This TCR was sampled from a newborn girl in good health. The sequenced sample consisted of cord blood. The DNA sequence is given as TGTGCCAGCAGCTCCCATACAGGGGGCACTGCAGCTTTCTTT. Its protein is CASSSHTGGTAAFF.